The entry that follows covers one T cell receptor beta chain sequence. Its antigen is currently unknown. Template material for TCR beta VDJ and CDR3 profiling consisted of genomic DNA. Each CDR3 protein is one row after TCRdb ran MiXCR on the reads. The sample lists a few hundred thousand distinct CDR3 sequences; roughly 34% were seen once. The sample is drawn from a study of CD8+CD57+ T cells in acquired aplastic anemia. General observations from the study: Significance was not reached for CD8+ Simpson's diversity between patients and controls.

Trimming pared 2 bases from V and 1 base from J, leaving 8 bases between. The CDR3 contains 14 residues. The germline V gene has CDR1 MNHEY and CDR2 SVGAGI. Previously, flow cytometry had revealed CD8+CD57+ cell expansion in the patients chosen for sequencing. Blood sampling was performed on the patients, and none of them had received therapy by then. V is TRBV6-5 and J is TRBJ1-1; D gene uncertain. The sequence derives from a human donor with aplastic anemia. The sample taken for sequencing was sorted CD4+, CD8+, or CD8+CD57+ T cells (not recorded which) from PBMCs. The CDR3 coding sequence is TGTGCCAGCAGTTACGCTTGGGCGAACACTGAAGCTTTCTTT. Translating gives CASSYAWANTEAFF.